Following are 26 T cell receptor beta chains from one sample sequenced in a study of vaccination and CD4 T cells after COVID-19. For these TCRs, the target antigens are not known. Treatment specified: roughly 11-day PBMC culture with coronavirus spike peptide pools or control peptides (ViraFEST assay). Cultured CD4+ T-cell DNA underwent Oncomine TCR Beta short-read sequencing. TCRdb independently ran MiXCR on the PCR reads; one entry per CDR3 protein. The sample lists approximately 7,700 distinct CDR3 sequences; around 60% were seen once. Specimen: CD4+ T cells from blood, cultured in vitro. These receptors all come from a human donor who had recovered from COVID-19.

In its sample, this clonotype was seen a few times. The chain combines TRBV24-1 with TRBJ1-5, with TRBD1 matching over 8 bases. The CDR3 covers 16 residues. Germline CDR1 KGHDR, CDR2 SFDVKD. J lost 1 base, V lost 7 bases, and 8 bases had no gene match. In nucleotides, the CDR3 is TGTGCCACCAGCAAATCAGGGGGCGCAAGCAATCAGCCCCAGCATTTT. Residues: CATSKSGGASNQPQHF.

The genes are TRBV19 and TRBJ1-1, with D unresolved. CDR1 LNHDA and CDR2 SQIVND come from the germline V gene (reference sequence). CDR3 length: 11 residues. V lost 3 bases and J lost 7, with 6 bases in between. CDR3 loop: CASSIPLEAFF. CDR3 in DNA: TGTGCCAGTAGTATCCCACTTGAAGCTTTCTTT.

In this sample, this clonotype turned up a few times. This chain joins TRBV7-9 and TRBJ2-3, with D hard to call. Germline CDR1 is SEHNR and CDR2 is FQNEAQ (reference sequence). The length of the CDR3 is 13 residues. V dropped 1 base and J dropped 4 bases, with 6 bases sitting between them. The CDR3 loop reads CASSLGASDTQYF. The CDR3 DNA is TGTGCCAGCAGCTTAGGGGCGTCAGATACGCAGTATTTT.

The chain combines TRBV6-5 with TRBJ2-2; D gene unclear. The CDR3 extends over 14 amino acids. V gave up 3 bases and J gave up 0 bases, with 5 bases separating them. CDR1 is MNHEY and CDR2 is SVGAGI in the germline V gene. CDR3 protein: CASSYGPNTGELFF. The CDR3, as DNA: TGTGCCAGCAGTTATGGGCCGAACACCGGGGAGCTGTTTTTT.

Only a few counts were recorded for this clonotype. This rearrangement joins TRBV20-1 to TRBJ2-5, with a weak D call TRBD2 (5 bases). This CDR3 spans 15 amino acids. Trimming pared 0 bases from V and 0 bases from J, leaving 11 bases between. CDR1 is DFQATT and CDR2 is SNEGSKA in the germline V gene (reference sequence). CDR3 DNA sequence: TGCAGTGCTAGAGATGCGGGTAGGGACCAAGAGACCCAGTACTTC. It is translated as CSARDAGRDQETQYF.

This clonotype has more than one count but fewer than ten. The chain uses TRBV27 and TRBJ2-7; no reliable D call. CDR1 MNHEY and CDR2 SMNVEV come from the germline V gene (reference sequence). V was clipped by 10 bases and J by 2 bases, with 15 bases between them. CDR3 length equals 13 residues. CDR3 nucleotides: TGTGCCACCCCCGACACTGAGGCCTACGAGCAGTACTTC. It specifies CATPDTEAYEQYF.

This clonotype was seen a handful of times. The J gene is TRBJ1-6, the V gene TRBV6-5; the D is unclear. The germline V gene encodes CDR1 MNHEY and CDR2 SVGAGI. Trimming took 2 bases from V and 1 from J, leaving 12 bases between them. CDR3 length equals 17 residues. The CDR3 nucleotides are TGTGCCAGCAGTTACGGTAGCAGGAGGTCCTATAATTCACCCCTCCACTTT. It yields the protein CASSYGSRRSYNSPLHF.

By its share, this clonotype is hyperexpanded (1% or more). V is TRBV20-1 and J is TRBJ2-3, with D unresolved. This CDR3 spans 15 amino acids. Germline CDR1 reads DFQATT; CDR2 reads SNEGSKA (reference sequence). Between the trimmed V and J ends, which lost 3 bases and 3 bases, there was a span of 16 bases. The CDR3 loop reads CSARPPRHPTDTQYF. In DNA form, the CDR3 reads TGCAGTGCTAGGCCCCCCCGCCATCCGACAGATACGCAGTATTTT.

The V gene is TRBV15, the J gene TRBJ2-2; TRBD1 matches 7 bases. There are 19 residues in the CDR3. Germline assignment: CDR1 LNHNV and CDR2 YYDKDF (reference sequence). After removal of 0 bases from V and 4 bases from J, the junction contained 14 bases not matched to a gene. The CDR3 DNA is TGTGCCACCAGCAGAGATCTACTCTCCTGGGACAGTCCCACCGGGGAGCTGTTTTTT. It is translated as CATSRDLLSWDSPTGELFF.

The V gene is TRBV20-1, the J gene TRBJ1-3; D uncertain. The CDR3 is made up of 13 amino acids. From germline, CDR1 is DFQATT and CDR2 SNEGSKA (reference sequence). Trimming took 3 bases from V and 0 from J, leaving 6 bases between them. The CDR3 bases are TGCAGTGCTAGTCAGTTCTCTGGAAACACCATATATTTT. This translates into CSASQFSGNTIYF.

This clonotype has just a few counts. The chain couples TRBV6-1 to TRBJ1-2; 7 bases are a match to TRBD1. Germline assignment: CDR1 MNHNS and CDR2 SASEGT. With 6 bases clipped from V and 3 bases from J, the junction kept 4 bases outside the gene matches. This CDR3 has 13 residues. CDR3 bases: TGTGCCAGCAGCCACACAGGGGACTATGGCTACACCTTC. This codes for CASSHTGDYGYTF.

The CDR3 region is CASSPPPPETQYF. As DNA, the CDR3 is TGTGCCAGCAGTCCGCCCCCGCCGGAGACCCAGTACTTC. The chain carries TRBV6-1 and TRBJ2-5; no reliable D call. Looked up from germline, CDR1 is MNHNS and CDR2 is SASEGT. The CDR3 extends over 13 amino acids. Deletions cut 5 bases from V and 5 bases from J, with 12 bases between.

This clonotype was seen a handful of times. The chain uses TRBV27 and TRBJ1-6, with D uncertain. This CDR3 is built from 13 residues. The V end was cut by 3 bases, the J end by 10 bases, with 10 bases between. From germline, CDR1 is MNHEY and CDR2 SMNVEV (reference sequence). The CDR3 region is CASSFWNGSPLHF. CDR3 sequence (DNA): TGTGCCAGCAGTTTTTGGAACGGATCACCCCTCCACTTT.

The rearrangement links TRBV7-2 to TRBJ1-2; D may be TRBD1 (6 bases). Germline V gives CDR1 SGHTA, CDR2 FQGNSA. V lost 2 bases to trimming and J lost 6 bases, with 16 bases between them. CDR3 length: 15 residues. The CDR3: CASSLPQGGGNGYTF. The CDR3 nucleotides read TGTGCCAGCAGCTTACCACAGGGAGGAGGTAATGGCTACACCTTC.

J is TRBJ2-7 and V is TRBV23-1; perhaps TRBD1 as D (6 bases). TRBV23-1 is labeled an ORF, and its function is uncertain. V was clipped by 4 bases and J by 3 bases, with 16 bases between them. CDR3 size: 15 residues. The CDR3 region is CASSPLSGEGYEQYF. CDR3 in DNA: TGCGCCAGCAGTCCCCTTTCAGGGGAAGGCTACGAGCAGTACTTC.

The chain uses TRBV29-1 and TRBJ2-3; 7 nucleotides agree with TRBD1. This CDR3 spans 13 amino acids. The V and J ends lost 7 bases and 3 bases, in that order; junction bases with no gene match: 7. The germline CDR1 and CDR2 sequences are SQVTM and ANQGSEA. CDR3 in amino acids: CSATGARTDTQYF. The DNA for the CDR3 is TGCAGCGCTACAGGGGCAAGGACAGATACGCAGTATTTT.

The V and J genes are TRBV19 and TRBJ1-1, with 10 positions matching TRBD1. The CDR3 has 15 residues. Germline loops: CDR1 LNHDA, CDR2 SQIVND (reference sequence). V shed 6 bases, J shed 7 bases, and the junction held 11 bases outside the gene matches. The CDR3 reads CASSTDRGRNGEAFF. The CDR3 nucleotides are TGTGCCAGTAGCACCGACAGGGGGCGCAACGGTGAAGCTTTCTTT.

The J gene is TRBJ1-5, the V gene TRBV7-2, with D possibly matching TRBD1 (5 bases). The CDR3 loop spans 14 amino acids. The V end was cut by 5 bases, the J end by 2 bases, with 10 bases between. CDR1 is SGHTA and CDR2 is FQGNSA in the germline V gene. DNA of the CDR3: TGTGCCAGCAGCCAAACGGGGCGCAATCAGCCCCAGCATTTT. It encodes CASSQTGRNQPQHF.

This chain links TRBV20-1 with TRBJ2-7; 8 bases line up with TRBD1. Germline values: CDR1 DFQATT, CDR2 SNEGSKA (reference sequence). After removal of 3 bases from V and 3 bases from J, the junction contained 7 bases not matched to a gene. This CDR3 has 14 residues. For the CDR3, the DNA is TGCAGTGCTAGGGACCGACAGGGGAACTACGAGCAGTACTTC. It is translated as CSARDRQGNYEQYF.

The chain uses TRBV9 and TRBJ1-2; 7 bases fit TRBD1. CDR3 length: 16 amino acids. V trimming: 3 bases; J trimming: 3 bases; junction bases outside the gene matches: 11. Germline V CDR1 and CDR2: SGDLS, YYNGEE. For the CDR3, the DNA is TGTGCCAGCAGCGCCGACAGGGCCCGCTCGCACTATGGCTACACCTTC. Residues: CASSADRARSHYGYTF. The whole variable domain, remainder taken from reference TRBV9 and TRBJ1-2, is DSGVTQTPKHLITATGQRVTLRCSPRSGDLSVYWYQQSLDQGLQFLIQYYNGEERAKGNILERFSAQQFPDLHSELNLSSLELGDSALYFCASSADRARSHYGYTFGSGTRLTVV.

This chain uses TRBV7-2 with TRBJ2-7, with 7 bases lining up with TRBD2. The CDR3 runs to 14 residues. The junction had 3 bases not matched to a gene; V was cut back by 1 base and J by 3 bases. CDR1 is SGHTA and CDR2 is FQGNSA in the germline V gene. DNA for the CDR3: TGTGCCAGCAGCTTAGGACGGGACTACTACGAGCAGTACTTC. It encodes CASSLGRDYYEQYF.

About this clonotype: The junction and the germline gene differ at one end; a read error may be behind it. CDR3 DNA sequence: TGTGCCAGCAGTAAGAGAGGTTCGGGGGCTCCTAGCAATCAGCCCCAGCATTTT. It translates to CASSKRGSGAPSNQPQHF. The rearrangement uses TRBV19 and TRBJ1-5; the D gene is possibly TRBD1 (6 bases). CDR3 length equals 18 residues. CDR1 and CDR2 (germline): LNHDA, SQIVND (reference sequence).

This clonotype was picked up a small number of times. This chain links TRBV11-2 with TRBJ2-1; unclear D gene. The J call is uncertain, as TRBJ2-7 better fits the DNA end. Per the germline V gene, CDR1 is SGHAT and CDR2 is FQNNGV. There are 15 residues in the CDR3. DNA for the CDR3: TGTGCCAGCAGCTTAGCAGGAGTTGAGCCTTACGAGCAGTACTTC. It yields the protein CASSLAGVEPYEQYF.

This clonotype appeared a few times. The V gene is TRBV6-4, the J gene TRBJ1-2, with unresolved D. V lost 3 bases and J 4 bases, leaving 21 bases between the germline ends. This CDR3 is built from 17 residues. Germline V gives CDR1 MRHNA, CDR2 SNTAGT. CDR3 loop: CASSELSPGHLGYGYTF. CDR3 nucleotides: TGTGCCAGCAGTGAATTGTCCCCCGGCCACCTTGGCTATGGCTACACCTTC.

The gene calls are TRBV7-9 and TRBJ1-1; a weak D match, TRBD1 (5 bases). V was trimmed by 0 bases and J by 8 bases, leaving 19 bases between them. This CDR3 region has 16 residues. Per the germline V gene, CDR1 is SEHNR and CDR2 is FQNEAQ (reference sequence). CDR3 amino acids: CASSLALVGTPGEAFF. In DNA form, the CDR3 reads TGTGCCAGCAGCTTAGCGCTCGTGGGCACCCCAGGGGAAGCTTTCTTT.

The chain is built from TRBV20-1 and TRBJ2-7, with a possible D match to TRBD2 (6 bases). There are 13 residues in the CDR3. Per germline, CDR1 DFQATT and CDR2 SNEGSKA (reference sequence). V was trimmed by 1 base and J by 1 base, leaving 8 bases between them. This CDR3 is CSARGGLSYEQYF. The CDR3 coding sequence is TGCAGTGCTAGAGGGGGACTTTCCTACGAGCAGTACTTC.